Included here is one TCR beta chain sequence, with context. This table comes from immunoSEQ multiplex PCR, and its TCRdb copy is limited to in-frame clones, with some not included. Of about 69,000 clones listed, 75% to 90% are singletons. This entry comes from a study of OX40 agonist ivuxolimab in advanced cancers. The V and J ends lost 1 base and 0 bases respectively, with 12 bases between them. Germline CDR1 reads SGHTA; CDR2 reads FQGNSA. CDR3 length equals 16 residues. The chain links TRBV7-2 to TRBJ1-2, with D perhaps TRBD1 (6 bases). The source material was CD4+ or CD8+ T cells sorted from blood, sampled in a trial of the OX40 agonist ivuxolimab. The origin of this receptor is an adult with an advanced solid tumor such as melanoma, head and neck, liver or kidney cancer. CDR3 in amino acids: CASSLVPQGSNYGYTF. DNA of the CDR3: TGTGCCAGCAGCTTAGTGCCACAGGGATCTAACTATGGCTACACCTTC.